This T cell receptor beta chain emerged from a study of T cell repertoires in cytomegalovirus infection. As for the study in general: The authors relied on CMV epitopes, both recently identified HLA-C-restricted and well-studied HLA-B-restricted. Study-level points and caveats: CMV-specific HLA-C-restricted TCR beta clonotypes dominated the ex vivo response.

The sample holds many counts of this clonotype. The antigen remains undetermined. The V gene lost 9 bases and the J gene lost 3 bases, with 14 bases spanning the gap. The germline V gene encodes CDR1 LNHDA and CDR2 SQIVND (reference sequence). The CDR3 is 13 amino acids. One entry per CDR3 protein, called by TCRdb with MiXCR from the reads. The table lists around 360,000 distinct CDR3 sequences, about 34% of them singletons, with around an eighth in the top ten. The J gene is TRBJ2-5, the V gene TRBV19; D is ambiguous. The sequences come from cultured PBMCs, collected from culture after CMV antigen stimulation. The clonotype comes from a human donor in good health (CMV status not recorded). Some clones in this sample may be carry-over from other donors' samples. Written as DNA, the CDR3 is TGTGCCAGCCGGACGGCGGATAAAGAGACCCAGTACTTC. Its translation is CASRTADKETQYF.